This TCR beta chain was identified in a study of cytomegalovirus exposure and HLA in healthy donors. About the study: Samples from HLA-typed donors yielded approximately 80 million unique TCRs in an early data release. Study-level findings and limits: Roughly even sequencing depth across donors was the assumption behind the presence/absence analyses.

Each donor was nominally healthy when sampled (though unrecorded immune exposures were likely). CDR1 and CDR2 from the germline V gene are SGHDN and FVKESK. The CDR3 spans 14 residues. The V segment lost 3 bases and the J segment 10 bases; nucleotides outside the gene matches: 4. Primers: 60 Vbeta forward and 13 Jbeta reverse. Profiling relied on immunoSEQ multiplex PCR, and the TCRdb table lists in-frame clones only, not all of them. This table holds 85,000 to 110,000 clones, 66% found once. Remarks on this clone: Antigen: not known.

The chain uses TRBV14 and TRBJ1-6, with 9 bases aligning to TRBD1. This sequence was found in a woman between 45 and 60 years old in good health and CMV-seronegative. Sample: PBMCs. The CDR3 nucleotides read TGTGCCAGCAGCCAGACAGGGGGACGATCACCCCTCCACTTT. Translation gives CASSQTGGRSPLHF.